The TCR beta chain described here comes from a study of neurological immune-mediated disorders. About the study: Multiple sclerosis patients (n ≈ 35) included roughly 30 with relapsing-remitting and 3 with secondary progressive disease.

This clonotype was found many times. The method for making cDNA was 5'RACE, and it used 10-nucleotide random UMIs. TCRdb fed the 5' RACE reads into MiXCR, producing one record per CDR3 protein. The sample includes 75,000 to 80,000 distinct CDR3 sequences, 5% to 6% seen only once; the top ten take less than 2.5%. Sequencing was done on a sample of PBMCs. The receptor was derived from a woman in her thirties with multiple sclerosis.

CDR3 sequence reads: CASSFVGGQGTSGERFPETQYF. The CDR3 nucleotides read TGTGCCAGCAGCTTCGTCGGGGGACAGGGGACTAGCGGGGAGAGGTTCCCAGAGACCCAGTACTTC. J is TRBJ2-5 and V is TRBV7-2; 13 nucleotides align to TRBD2. Looked up from germline, CDR1 is SGHTA and CDR2 is FQGNSA. V gave up 3 bases and J gave up 4 bases; unmatched junction bases: 23. The CDR3 is 22 amino acids.